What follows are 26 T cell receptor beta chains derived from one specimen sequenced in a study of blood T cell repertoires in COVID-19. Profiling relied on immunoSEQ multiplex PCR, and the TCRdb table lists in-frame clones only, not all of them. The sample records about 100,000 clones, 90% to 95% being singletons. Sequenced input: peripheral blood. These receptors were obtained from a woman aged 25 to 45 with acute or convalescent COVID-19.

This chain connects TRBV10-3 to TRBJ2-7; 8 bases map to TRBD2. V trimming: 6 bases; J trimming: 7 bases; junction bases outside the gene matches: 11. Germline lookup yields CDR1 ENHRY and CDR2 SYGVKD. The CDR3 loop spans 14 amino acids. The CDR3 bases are TGTGCCATCAGGTCTGTAGCGGGGTTGCATGAGCAGTACTTC. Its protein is CAIRSVAGLHEQYF.

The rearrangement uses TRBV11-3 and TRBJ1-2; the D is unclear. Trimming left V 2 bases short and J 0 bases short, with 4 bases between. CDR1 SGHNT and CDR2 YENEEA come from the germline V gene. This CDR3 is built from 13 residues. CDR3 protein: CASSLLANYGYTF. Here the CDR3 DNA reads TGTGCCAGCAGCTTACTAGCTAACTATGGCTACACCTTC.

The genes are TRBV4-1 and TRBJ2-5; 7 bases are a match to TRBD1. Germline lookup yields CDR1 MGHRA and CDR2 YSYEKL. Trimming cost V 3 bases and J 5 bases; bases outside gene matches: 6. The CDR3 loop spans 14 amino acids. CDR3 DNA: TGCGCCAGCAGCCATAGGGACAGAGTCGAGACCCAGTACTTC. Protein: CASSHRDRVETQYF.

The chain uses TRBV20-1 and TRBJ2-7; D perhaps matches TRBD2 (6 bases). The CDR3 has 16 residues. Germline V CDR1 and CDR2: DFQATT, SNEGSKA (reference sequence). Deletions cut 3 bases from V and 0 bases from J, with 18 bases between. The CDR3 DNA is TGCAGTGCTAGTTACGGGGGTCGCTATAGCTCCTACGAGCAGTACTTC. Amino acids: CSASYGGRYSSYEQYF.

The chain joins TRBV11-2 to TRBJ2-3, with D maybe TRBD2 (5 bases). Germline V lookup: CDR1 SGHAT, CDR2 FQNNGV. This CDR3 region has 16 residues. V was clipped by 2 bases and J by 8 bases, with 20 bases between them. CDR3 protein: CASSLFPPYPRGTQYF. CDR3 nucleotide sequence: TGTGCCAGCAGCTTATTTCCGCCCTACCCTCGGGGTACGCAGTATTTT.

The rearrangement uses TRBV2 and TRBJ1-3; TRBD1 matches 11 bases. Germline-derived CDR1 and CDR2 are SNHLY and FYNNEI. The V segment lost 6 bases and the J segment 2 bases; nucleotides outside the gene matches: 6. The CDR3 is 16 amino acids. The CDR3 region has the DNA TGTGCCAGCAGACCCGGACAGGGGGCCCCTGGAAACACCATATATTTT. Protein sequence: CASRPGQGAPGNTIYF. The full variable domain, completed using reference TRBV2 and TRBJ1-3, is EPEVTQTPSHQVTQMGQEVILRCVPISNHLYFYWYRQILGQKVEFLVSFYNNEISEKSEIFDDQFSVERPDGSNFTLKIRSTKLEDSAMYFCASRPGQGAPGNTIYFGEGSWLTVV.

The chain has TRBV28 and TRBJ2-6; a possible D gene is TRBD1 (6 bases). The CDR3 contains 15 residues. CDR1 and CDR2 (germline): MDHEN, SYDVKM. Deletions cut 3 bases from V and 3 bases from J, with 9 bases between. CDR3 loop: CASSFNRDGANVLTF. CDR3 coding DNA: TGTGCCAGCAGTTTCAACAGGGATGGGGCCAACGTCCTGACTTTC.

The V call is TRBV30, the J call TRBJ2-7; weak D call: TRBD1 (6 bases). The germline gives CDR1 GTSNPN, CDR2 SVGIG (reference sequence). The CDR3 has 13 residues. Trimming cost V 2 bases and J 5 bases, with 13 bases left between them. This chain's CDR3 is CAWSLGARDEQYF. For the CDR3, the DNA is TGTGCCTGGAGTTTGGGGGCGAGGGACGAGCAGTACTTC.

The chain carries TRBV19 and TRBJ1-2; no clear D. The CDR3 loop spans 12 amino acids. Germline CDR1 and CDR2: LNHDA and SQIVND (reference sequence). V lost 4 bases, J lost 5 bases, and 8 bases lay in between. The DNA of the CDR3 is TGTGCCAGTAGTACAGGCACGTATGGCTACACCTTC. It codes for CASSTGTYGYTF.

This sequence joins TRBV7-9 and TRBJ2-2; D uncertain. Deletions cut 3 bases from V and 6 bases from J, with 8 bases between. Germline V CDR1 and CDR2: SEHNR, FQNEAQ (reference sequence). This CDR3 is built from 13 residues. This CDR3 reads CASSFLGPGELFF. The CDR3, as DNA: TGTGCCAGCAGCTTCCTTGGCCCCGGGGAGCTGTTTTTT.

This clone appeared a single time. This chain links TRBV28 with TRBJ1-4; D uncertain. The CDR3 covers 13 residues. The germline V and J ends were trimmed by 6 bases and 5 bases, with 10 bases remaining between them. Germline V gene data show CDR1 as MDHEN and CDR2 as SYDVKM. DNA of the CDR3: TGTGCCAGCAGGCGGCAGAGGAATGAAAAACTGTTTTTT. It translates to CASRRQRNEKLFF.

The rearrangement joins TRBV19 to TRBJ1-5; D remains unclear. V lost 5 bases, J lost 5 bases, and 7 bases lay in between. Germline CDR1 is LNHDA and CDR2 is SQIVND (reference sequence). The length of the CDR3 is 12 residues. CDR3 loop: CASSYTHQPQHF. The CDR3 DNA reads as TGTGCCAGTAGTTACACCCATCAGCCCCAGCATTTT.

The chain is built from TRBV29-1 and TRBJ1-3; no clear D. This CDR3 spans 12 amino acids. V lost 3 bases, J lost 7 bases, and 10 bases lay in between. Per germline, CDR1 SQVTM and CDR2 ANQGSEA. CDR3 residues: CSVESARNTIYF. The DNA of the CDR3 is TGCAGCGTTGAGTCGGCGAGGAACACCATATATTTT.

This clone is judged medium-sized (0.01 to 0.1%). CDR3 sequence (DNA): TGTGCCAGCTCACCAGTTAAGACAGGGGTTGGGGCCAACGTCCTGACTTTC. Amino acids: CASSPVKTGVGANVLTF. The rearrangement uses TRBV18 and TRBJ2-6, with 8 bases aligning to TRBD1. The germline V gene encodes CDR1 KGHSH and CDR2 LQKENI. This CDR3 has 17 residues. The junction had 6 bases not matched to a gene; V was cut back by 2 bases and J by 3 bases.

DNA for the CDR3: TGTGCCAGCGGGACAGGGGGACGGTCCCGTCATGGCTACACCTTC. Translated, it gives CASGTGGRSRHGYTF. J is TRBJ1-2 and V is TRBV6-5; 11 positions match TRBD1. Germline trimming cut 8 bases from V and 6 bases from J; bases unmatched to any gene: 11. Per germline, CDR1 MNHEY and CDR2 SVGAGI. This CDR3 spans 15 amino acids.

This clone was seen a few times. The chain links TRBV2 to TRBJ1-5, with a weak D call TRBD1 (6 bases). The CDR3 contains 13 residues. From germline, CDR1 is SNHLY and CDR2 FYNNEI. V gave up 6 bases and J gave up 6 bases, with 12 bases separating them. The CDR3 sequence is CASSAGGLQPQHF. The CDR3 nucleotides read TGTGCCAGCAGCGCTGGGGGCCTTCAGCCCCAGCATTTT.

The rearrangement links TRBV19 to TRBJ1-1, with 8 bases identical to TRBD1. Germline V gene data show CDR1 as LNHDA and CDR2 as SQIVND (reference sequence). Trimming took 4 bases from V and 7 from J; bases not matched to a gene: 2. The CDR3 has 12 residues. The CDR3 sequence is CASSRTGNEAFF. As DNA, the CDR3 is TGTGCCAGTAGTAGGACAGGGAATGAAGCTTTCTTT.

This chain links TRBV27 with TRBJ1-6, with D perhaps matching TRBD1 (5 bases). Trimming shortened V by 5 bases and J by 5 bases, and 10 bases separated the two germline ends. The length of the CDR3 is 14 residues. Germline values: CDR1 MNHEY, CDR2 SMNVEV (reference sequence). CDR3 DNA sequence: TGTGCCAGCAGTATCGGACAAGATAATTCACCCCTCCACTTT. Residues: CASSIGQDNSPLHF.

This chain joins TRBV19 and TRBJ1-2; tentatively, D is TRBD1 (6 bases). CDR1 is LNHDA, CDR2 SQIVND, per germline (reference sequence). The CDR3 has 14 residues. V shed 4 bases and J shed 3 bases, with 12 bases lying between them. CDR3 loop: CASSTGALDYGYTF. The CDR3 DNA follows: TGTGCCAGTAGTACAGGGGCATTGGACTATGGCTACACCTTC.

This CDR3 reads CASSLGGGTDTQYF. Written as DNA, the CDR3 is TGTGCCAGCAGTTTAGGGGGGGGGACAGATACGCAGTATTTT. The chain is built from TRBV6-2 or TRBV6-3 and TRBJ2-3, with D perhaps matching TRBD2 (7 bases). The CDR3 loop spans 14 amino acids. Germline CDR1 reads MNHEY; CDR2 reads SVGEGT. V gave up 4 bases and J gave up 3 bases, with 11 bases separating them.

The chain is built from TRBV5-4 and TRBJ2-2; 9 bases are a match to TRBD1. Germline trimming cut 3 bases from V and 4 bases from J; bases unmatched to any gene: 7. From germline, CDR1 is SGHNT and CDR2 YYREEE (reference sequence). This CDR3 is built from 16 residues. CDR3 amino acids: CASSWDRVAGTGELFF. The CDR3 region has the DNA TGTGCCAGCAGCTGGGACAGGGTGGCGGGCACCGGGGAGCTGTTTTTT.

CDR3 sequence: CASSLSGSPISYEQYF. DNA of the CDR3: TGTGCCAGCAGTTTAAGCGGGAGCCCCATCTCCTACGAGCAGTACTTC. The V call is TRBV28, the J call TRBJ2-7; 8 bases align to TRBD2. CDR1 and CDR2 (germline): MDHEN, SYDVKM. V lost 2 bases, J lost 0 bases, and 6 bases stayed unmatched. This CDR3 contains 16 residues.

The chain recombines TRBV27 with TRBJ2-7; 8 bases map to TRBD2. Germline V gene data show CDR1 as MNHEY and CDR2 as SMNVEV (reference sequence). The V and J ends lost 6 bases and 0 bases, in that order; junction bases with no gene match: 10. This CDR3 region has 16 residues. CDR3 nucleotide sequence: TGTGCCAGCAGCCTTTTGAGCGGGGGATACTCCTACGAGCAGTACTTC. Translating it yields CASSLLSGGYSYEQYF.

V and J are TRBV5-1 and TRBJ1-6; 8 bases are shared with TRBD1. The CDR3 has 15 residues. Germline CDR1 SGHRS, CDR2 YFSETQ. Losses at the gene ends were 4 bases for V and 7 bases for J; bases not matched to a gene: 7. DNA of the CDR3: TGCGCCAGCAGCCCCACAGGGGGGCGGAATTCACCCCTCCACTTT. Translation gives CASSPTGGRNSPLHF.

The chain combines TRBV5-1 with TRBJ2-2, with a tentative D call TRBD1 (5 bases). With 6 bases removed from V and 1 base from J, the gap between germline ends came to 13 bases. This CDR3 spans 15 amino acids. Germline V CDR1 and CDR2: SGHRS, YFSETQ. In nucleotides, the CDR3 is TGCGCCAGCACCCCTGGGGCAGAGAACACCGGGGAGCTGTTTTTT. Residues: CASTPGAENTGELFF. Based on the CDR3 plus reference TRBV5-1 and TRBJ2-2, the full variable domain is KAGVTQTPRYLIKTRGQQVTLSCSPISGHRSVSWYQQTPGQGLQFLFEYFSETQRNKGNFPGRFSGRQFSNSRSEMNVSTLELGDSALYLCASTPGAENTGELFFGEGSRLTVL.

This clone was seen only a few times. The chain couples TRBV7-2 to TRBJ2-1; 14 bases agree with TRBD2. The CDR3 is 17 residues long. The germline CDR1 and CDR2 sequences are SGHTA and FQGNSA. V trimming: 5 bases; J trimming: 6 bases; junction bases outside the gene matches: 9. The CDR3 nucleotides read TGTGCCAGCAGCCAAACTCCGGGACTAGCGGGAGTCAATGAGCAGTTCTTC. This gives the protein CASSQTPGLAGVNEQFF.